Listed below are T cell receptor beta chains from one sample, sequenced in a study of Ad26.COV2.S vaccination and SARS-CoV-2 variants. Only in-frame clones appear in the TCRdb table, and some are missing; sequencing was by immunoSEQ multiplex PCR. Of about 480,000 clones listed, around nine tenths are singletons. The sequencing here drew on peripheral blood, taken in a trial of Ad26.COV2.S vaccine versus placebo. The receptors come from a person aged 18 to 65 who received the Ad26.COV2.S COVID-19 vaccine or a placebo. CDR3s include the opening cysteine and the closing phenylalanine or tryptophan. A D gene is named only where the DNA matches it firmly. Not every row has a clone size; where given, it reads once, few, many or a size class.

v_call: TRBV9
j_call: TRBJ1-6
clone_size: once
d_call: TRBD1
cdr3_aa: CASSAGQAYNSPLHF
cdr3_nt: TGTGCCAGCAGCGCGGGACAGGCATATAATTCACCCCTCCACTTT

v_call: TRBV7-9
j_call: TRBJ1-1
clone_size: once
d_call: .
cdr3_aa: CASSLDPGGVNTEAFF
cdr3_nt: TGTGCCAGCAGCTTAGACCCCGGGGGAGTGAACACTGAAGCTTTCTTT

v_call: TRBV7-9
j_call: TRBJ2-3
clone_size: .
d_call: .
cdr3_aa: CASSLGLDTDTQYF
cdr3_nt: TGTGCCAGCAGCTTAGGGCTAGACACAGATACGCAGTATTTT

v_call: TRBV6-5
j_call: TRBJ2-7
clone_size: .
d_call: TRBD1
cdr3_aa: CASSRDRDPYEQYF
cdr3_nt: TGTGCCAGCAGCCGGGACAGGGACCCCTACGAGCAGTACTTC

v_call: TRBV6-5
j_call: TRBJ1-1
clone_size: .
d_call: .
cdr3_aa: CASADYGFSAFF
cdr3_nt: TGTGCCAGTGCCGATTACGGGTTTTCTGCTTTCTTT

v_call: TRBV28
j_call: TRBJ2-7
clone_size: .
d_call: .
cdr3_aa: CASSLLSYEQYF
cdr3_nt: TGTGCCAGCAGTTTATTGTCCTACGAGCAGTACTTC

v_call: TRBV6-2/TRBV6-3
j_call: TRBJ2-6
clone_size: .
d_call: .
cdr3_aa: CASSWDRGANVLTF
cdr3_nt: TGTGCCAGCAGCTGGGACCGCGGGGCCAACGTCCTGACTTTC

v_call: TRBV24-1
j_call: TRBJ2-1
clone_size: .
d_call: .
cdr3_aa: CATSDHRGGEQFF
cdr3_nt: TGTGCCACCAGTGATCACAGGGGGGGTGAGCAGTTCTTC

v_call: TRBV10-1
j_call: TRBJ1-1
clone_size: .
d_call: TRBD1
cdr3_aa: CASRGQTGDTEAFF
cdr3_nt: TGCGCCAGCCGGGGACAGACTGGGGACACTGAAGCTTTCTTT

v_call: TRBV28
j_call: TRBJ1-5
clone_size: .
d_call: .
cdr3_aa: CASGEGIQPQHF
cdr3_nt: TGTGCCAGCGGGGAAGGGATACAGCCCCAGCATTTT

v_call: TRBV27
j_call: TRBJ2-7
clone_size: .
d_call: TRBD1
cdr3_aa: CASRETGSRQYF
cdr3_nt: TGTGCCAGCAGGGAGACAGGGAGTCGGCAGTACTTC

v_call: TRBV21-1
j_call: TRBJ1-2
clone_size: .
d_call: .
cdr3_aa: CASSKGAGIPYGYTF
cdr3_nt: TGTGCCAGCAGCAAAGGGGCAGGGATCCCCTATGGCTACACCTTC

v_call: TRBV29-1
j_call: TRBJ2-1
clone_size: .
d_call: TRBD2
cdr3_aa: CSVVLGLAVPEQFF
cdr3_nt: TGCAGCGTTGTTTTGGGACTAGCTGTCCCTGAGCAGTTCTTC

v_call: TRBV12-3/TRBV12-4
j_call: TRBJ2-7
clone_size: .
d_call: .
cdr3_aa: CASSLHYEQYF
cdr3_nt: TGTGCCAGCAGTTTACATTACGAGCAGTACTTC

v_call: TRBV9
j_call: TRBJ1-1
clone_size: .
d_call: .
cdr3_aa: CASNTQGNTEAFF
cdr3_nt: TGTGCCAGCAACACACAGGGGAACACTGAAGCTTTCTTT